These 21 T cell receptor beta chains came from one sample sequenced in a study of beta chain features in type 1 diabetes. Reverse transcribing all isolated RNA meant expressed TCRB transcripts were sequenced. Sequenced by immunoSEQ multiplex PCR; TCRdb stores in-frame clones only, minus some. The table includes approximately 170,000 clones, 7.5% to 9.5% detected once. Sequenced sample: central memory CD4+ T cells from blood. These receptor sequences come from a woman under 30 in good health.

The chain couples TRBV10-3 to TRBJ1-1; D not resolved. V dropped 6 bases and J dropped 2 bases, with 7 bases sitting between them. Per the germline V gene, CDR1 is ENHRY and CDR2 is SYGVKD. The length of the CDR3 is 12 residues. The CDR3 DNA reads as TGTGCCATCAGCGCACAAAACACTGAAGCTTTCTTT. It codes for CAISAQNTEAFF.

This clone was counted only a few times. V usage is TRBV27 and J usage is TRBJ1-5, with D perhaps matching TRBD1 (5 bases). Trimming stripped 5 bases from V and 4 bases from J, with 9 bases between. This CDR3 spans 13 amino acids. CDR1 MNHEY and CDR2 SMNVEV come from the germline V gene (reference sequence). The CDR3 sequence is CASSPQGNQPQHF. CDR3 nucleotide sequence: TGTGCCAGCAGTCCCCAGGGAAATCAGCCCCAGCATTTT.

This chain uses TRBV5-4 with TRBJ1-1; perhaps TRBD1 as D (5 bases). The ends were cut back, 0 bases at V and 5 bases at J, with 8 bases in the middle. The CDR3 loop spans 13 amino acids. Looked up from germline, CDR1 is SGHNT and CDR2 is YYREEE (reference sequence). The CDR3 region is CASSLGGETEAFF. CDR3 nucleotides: TGTGCCAGCAGCTTGGGGGGGGAGACTGAAGCTTTCTTT.

There are a few counts of this clone. The chain has TRBV7-8 and TRBJ2-2, with D perhaps TRBD1 (6 bases). Trimming removed 2 bases at V and 2 bases at J, with 12 bases between. Germline V lookup: CDR1 SGHVS, CDR2 FQNEAQ. The CDR3 is made up of 16 amino acids. The CDR3 loop is CASSLRSGTNTGELFF. For the CDR3, the DNA is TGTGCCAGCAGCTTAAGGTCGGGGACAAACACCGGGGAGCTGTTTTTT.

The V and J genes are TRBV25-1 and TRBJ2-5, with D perhaps TRBD1 (6 bases). V gave up 7 bases and J gave up 5 bases, with 11 bases separating them. The CDR3 length is 12 residues. The V gene's germline CDR1 is MGHDK and CDR2 SYGVNS. CDR3 bases: TGTGCCAGCACTAGGGGGAAGGAGACCCAGTACTTC. This gives the protein CASTRGKETQYF.

The sample holds a few counts of this clone. The chain is built from TRBV4-2 and TRBJ2-5; perhaps TRBD1 as D (6 bases). Germline CDR1 and CDR2: LGHNA and YNFKEQ. Trimming shortened V by 2 bases and J by 5 bases, and 15 bases separated the two germline ends. The CDR3 has 15 residues. The CDR3 spells CASSQPDSRGETQYF. The CDR3 DNA reads as TGTGCCAGCAGCCAACCGGACAGTAGAGGGGAGACCCAGTACTTC.

The gene calls are TRBV25-1 and TRBJ2-7, with TRBD2 identical over 10 bases. Germline values: CDR1 MGHDK, CDR2 SYGVNS. This CDR3 has 15 amino acids. V was pared by 1 base and J by 2 bases, with 2 bases of the junction left unmatched. CDR3 nucleotides: TGTGCCAGCAGTGAATCGAGCGGGAGGGCCTACGAGCAGTACTTC. Translated: CASSESSGRAYEQYF.

The CDR3 spells CASSEFRTGGLRYGYTF. The CDR3, as DNA: TGTGCCAGCAGTGAATTCCGGACAGGGGGCTTGCGCTATGGCTACACCTTC. The chain recombines TRBV25-1 with TRBJ1-2, with TRBD1 matching 11 bases. CDR1 MGHDK and CDR2 SYGVNS come from the germline V gene. The CDR3 loop spans 17 amino acids. Unmatched junction bases numbered 8, after V lost 1 base and J lost 4 bases.

The CDR3 DNA reads TGTGCCAGCAGTGAGGACTTGAACACTGAAGCTTTCTTT. Translation: CASSEDLNTEAFF. V gene TRBV2 combines with J gene TRBJ1-1; unclear D gene. CDR1 and CDR2 from the germline V gene are SNHLY and FYNNEI. The V end was cut by 3 bases, the J end by 0 bases, with 5 bases between. The CDR3 spans 13 residues.

This clone was found a few times. This chain uses TRBV5-1 with TRBJ2-2, with D possibly matching TRBD1 (6 bases). Germline CDR1 is SGHRS and CDR2 is YFSETQ. The length of the CDR3 is 13 residues. With 7 bases removed from V and 1 base from J, the gap between germline ends came to 8 bases. DNA for the CDR3: TGCGCCAGCGGGACACAGAACACCGGGGAGCTGTTTTTT. It specifies CASGTQNTGELFF.

This clone has only a few counts. The V call is TRBV27, the J call TRBJ1-1, with D perhaps TRBD1 (6 bases). CDR1 is MNHEY, CDR2 SMNVEV, per germline (reference sequence). Trimming cost V 3 bases and J 3 bases, with 8 bases left between them. The CDR3 is 13 amino acids. The DNA of the CDR3 is TGTGCCAGCAGTTTCGGGACATACACTGAAGCTTTCTTT. The encoded protein is CASSFGTYTEAFF.

This chain uses TRBV30 with TRBJ1-2; D perhaps matches TRBD1 (6 bases). V was trimmed by 4 bases and J by 5 bases, leaving 17 bases between them. This CDR3 spans 14 amino acids. The germline V gene encodes CDR1 GTSNPN and CDR2 SVGIG (reference sequence). The CDR3 protein is CAWKPQGLLYGYTF. CDR3 DNA sequence: TGTGCCTGGAAGCCCCAGGGGCTCTTGTATGGCTACACCTTC.

In its sample, this clone was seen a few times. This chain joins TRBV6-5 and TRBJ2-7, with 7 positions matching TRBD1. Unmatched junction bases numbered 15, after V lost 7 bases and J lost 6 bases. CDR1 MNHEY and CDR2 SVGAGI come from the germline V gene. This CDR3 comprises 15 residues. The CDR3 coding sequence is TGTGCCAGCACTAACATCCGGGCAGGGGGAAGCGAGCAGTACTTC. As protein: CASTNIRAGGSEQYF.

The rearrangement links TRBV11-2 to TRBJ2-3, with a possible D match to TRBD2 (7 bases). This CDR3 region has 15 residues. V lost 7 bases and J lost 0, with 14 bases in between. CDR1 is SGHAT and CDR2 is FQNNGV in the germline V gene. CDR3 protein: CASIPTGGSTDTQYF. DNA for the CDR3: TGTGCCAGCATCCCCACGGGGGGCAGCACAGATACGCAGTATTTT.

The genes are TRBV7-8 and TRBJ2-3, with TRBD2 matching over 16 bases. The trim removed 6 bases at V and 4 bases at J, leaving 7 bases unmatched. CDR1 and CDR2 from the germline V gene are SGHVS and FQNEAQ. This CDR3 region has 17 residues. The DNA for the CDR3 is TGTGCCAGCAGTTCGGGACTAGCGGGGGGGGGACCAGATACGCAGTATTTT. Its protein product is CASSSGLAGGGPDTQYF. The complete variable domain, with remaining parts taken from reference TRBV7-8 and TRBJ2-3, reads GAGVSQSPRYKVAKRGQDVALRCDPISGHVSLFWYQQALGQGPEFLTYFQNEAQLDKSGLPSDRFFAERPEGSVSTLKIQRTQQEDSAVYLCASSSGLAGGGPDTQYFGPGTRLTVL.

This clone was detected a few times. The chain links TRBV5-1 to TRBJ2-5, with D maybe TRBD1 (5 bases). From germline, CDR1 is SGHRS and CDR2 YFSETQ. The CDR3 is 16 residues long. Trimming shortened V by 4 bases and J by 2 bases, and 18 bases separated the two germline ends. CDR3 DNA sequence: TGCGCCAGCAGCGGGGCTGAGCAGGGAATACAAGAGACCCAGTACTTC. Translation: CASSGAEQGIQETQYF.

The chain combines TRBV11-2 with TRBJ2-3, with TRBD2 matching over 11 bases. The CDR3 contains 16 residues. The ends lost 4 bases at V and 4 bases at J; junction bases unmatched: 7. Per the germline V gene, CDR1 is SGHAT and CDR2 is FQNNGV. Here the CDR3 reads CASSWRTSGFSDTQYF. The CDR3 DNA sequence: TGTGCCAGCAGCTGGAGGACTAGCGGGTTTTCAGATACGCAGTATTTT.

This clone was seen a handful of times. J is TRBJ2-1 and V is TRBV5-6; 14 bases are shared with TRBD2. From germline, CDR1 is SGHDT and CDR2 YYEEEE. This CDR3 region has 16 residues. J was trimmed by 8 bases and V by 4 bases; bases with no gene match: 8. Written as DNA, the CDR3 is TGTGCCAGCAGCCTGACGACTAGCGGGGGGGCGGATGAGCAGTTCTTC. Translated: CASSLTTSGGADEQFF.

The chain uses TRBV5-8 and TRBJ1-2; TRBD1 matches 8 bases. V shed 5 bases, J shed 0 bases, and the junction held 3 bases outside the gene matches. This CDR3 is 14 amino acids long. Germline assignment: CDR1 SGHTS and CDR2 YDEGEE. CDR3 nucleotides: TGTGCCAGCAGTCAGGACAGGGCTAACTATGGCTACACCTTC. It encodes CASSQDRANYGYTF.

The chain carries TRBV19 and TRBJ2-6; 9 positions agree with TRBD1. CDR1 and CDR2 (germline): LNHDA, SQIVND (reference sequence). The J segment lost 2 bases and the V segment lost 3 bases, leaving 8 bases of the junction unmatched. The CDR3 covers 18 residues. CDR3 region: CASSMSHRGLTGANVLTF. In DNA, the CDR3 is TGTGCCAGTAGTATGAGCCACAGGGGGCTCACTGGGGCCAACGTCCTGACTTTC.

This clone turned up a few times. This sequence joins TRBV7-2 and TRBJ1-1; weak D call: TRBD1 (5 bases). Germline V lookup: CDR1 SGHTA, CDR2 FQGNSA. This CDR3 contains 15 residues. V was shortened by 7 bases and J by 0 bases, with 15 bases between the two germline ends. The CDR3 spells CASTTGGGLNTEAFF. For the CDR3, the DNA is TGTGCCAGCACCACTGGGGGGGGATTGAACACTGAAGCTTTCTTT. Complete variable domain (other parts from reference TRBV7-2 and TRBJ1-1): GAGVSQSPSNKVTEKGKDVELRCDPISGHTALYWYRQSLGQGLEFLIYFQGNSAPDKSGLPSDRFSAERTGGSVSTLTIQRTQQEDSAVYLCASTTGGGLNTEAFFGQGTRLTVV.